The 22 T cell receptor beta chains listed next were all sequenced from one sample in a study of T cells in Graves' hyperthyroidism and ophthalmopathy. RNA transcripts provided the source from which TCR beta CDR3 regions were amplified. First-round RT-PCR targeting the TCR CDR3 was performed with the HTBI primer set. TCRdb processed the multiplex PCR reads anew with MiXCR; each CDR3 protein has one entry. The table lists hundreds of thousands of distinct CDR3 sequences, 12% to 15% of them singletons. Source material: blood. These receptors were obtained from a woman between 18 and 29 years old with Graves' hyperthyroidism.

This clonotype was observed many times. CDR3 sequence: CSASSGGGAYEQYF. The DNA of the CDR3 is TGCAGTGCTAGCTCGGGTGGGGGTGCCTACGAGCAGTACTTC. V usage is TRBV20-1 and J usage is TRBJ2-7; D tentatively reads TRBD1 or TRBD2 (5 bases each). The CDR3 sequence is 14 residues long. V was shortened by 3 bases and J by 2 bases, with 14 bases between the two germline ends. Germline CDR1 DFQATT, CDR2 SNEGSKA (reference sequence).

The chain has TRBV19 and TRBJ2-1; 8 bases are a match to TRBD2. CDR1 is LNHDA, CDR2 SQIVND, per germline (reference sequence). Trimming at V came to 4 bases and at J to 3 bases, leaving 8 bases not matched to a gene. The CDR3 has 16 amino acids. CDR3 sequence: CASSTGGGRVYNEQFF. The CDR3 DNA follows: TGTGCCAGTAGTACCGGGGGGGGGCGAGTCTACAATGAGCAGTTCTTC.

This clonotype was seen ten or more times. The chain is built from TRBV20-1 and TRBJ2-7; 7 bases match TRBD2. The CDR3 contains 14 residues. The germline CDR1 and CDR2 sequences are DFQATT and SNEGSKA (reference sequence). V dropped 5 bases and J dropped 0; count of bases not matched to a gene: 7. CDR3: CSASSGESSYEQYF. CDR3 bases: TGCAGTGCTTCGAGCGGGGAGAGCTCCTACGAGCAGTACTTC.

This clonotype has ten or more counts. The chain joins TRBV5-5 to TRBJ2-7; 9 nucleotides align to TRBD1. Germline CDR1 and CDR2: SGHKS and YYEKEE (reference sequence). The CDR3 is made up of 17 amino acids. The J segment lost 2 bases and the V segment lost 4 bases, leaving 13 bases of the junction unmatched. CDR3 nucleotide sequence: TGTGCCAGCAGCCTACAAACCGGGACAGGGCTAGCCTACGAGCAGTACTTC. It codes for CASSLQTGTGLAYEQYF.

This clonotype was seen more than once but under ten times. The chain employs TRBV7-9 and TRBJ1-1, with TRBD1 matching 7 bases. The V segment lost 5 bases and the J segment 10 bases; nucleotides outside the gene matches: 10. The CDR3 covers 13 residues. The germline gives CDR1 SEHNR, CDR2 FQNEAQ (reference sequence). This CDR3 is CASSPGQKFRAFF. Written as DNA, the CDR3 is TGTGCCAGCAGCCCGGGACAGAAATTTCGAGCTTTCTTT.

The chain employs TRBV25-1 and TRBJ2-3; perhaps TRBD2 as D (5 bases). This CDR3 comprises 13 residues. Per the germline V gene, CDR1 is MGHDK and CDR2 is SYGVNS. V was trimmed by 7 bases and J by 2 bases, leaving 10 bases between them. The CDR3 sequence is CASNKRDTDTQYF. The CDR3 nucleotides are TGTGCCAGCAACAAACGGGACACAGATACGCAGTATTTT.

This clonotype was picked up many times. Here the CDR3 DNA reads TGCAGCGCCCCGGACAGGGTCTACAATGAGCAGTTCTTC. Translation gives CSAPDRVYNEQFF. V is TRBV29-1 and J is TRBJ2-1; the match to TRBD1 covers 8 bases. The CDR3 spans 13 residues. V dropped 7 bases and J dropped 3; count of bases not matched to a gene: 5. The germline V gene has CDR1 SQVTM and CDR2 ANQGSEA.

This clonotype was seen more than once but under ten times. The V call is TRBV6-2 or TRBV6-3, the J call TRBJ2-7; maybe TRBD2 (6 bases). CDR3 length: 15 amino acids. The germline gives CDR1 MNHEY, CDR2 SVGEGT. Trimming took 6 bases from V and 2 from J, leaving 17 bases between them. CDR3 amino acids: CASRGAGEATYEQYF. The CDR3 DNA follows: TGTGCCAGCAGGGGCGCCGGGGAGGCCACCTACGAGCAGTACTTC.

This CDR3 reads CSARNGRQGETDTQYF. The CDR3 bases are TGCAGTGCTAGAAACGGTCGACAGGGGGAAACAGATACGCAGTATTTT. This chain joins TRBV20-1 and TRBJ2-3; TRBD1 matches 9 bases. CDR1 is DFQATT, CDR2 SNEGSKA, per germline (reference sequence). The CDR3 length is 16 residues. The V gene end was trimmed by 2 bases and the J gene end by 3 bases; junction bases not matched to a gene: 9.

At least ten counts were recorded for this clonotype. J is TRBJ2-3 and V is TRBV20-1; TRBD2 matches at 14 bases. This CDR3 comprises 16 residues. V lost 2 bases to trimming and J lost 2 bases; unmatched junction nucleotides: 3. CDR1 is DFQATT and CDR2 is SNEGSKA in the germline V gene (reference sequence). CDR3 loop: CSARRTSGRHTDTQYF. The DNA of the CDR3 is TGCAGTGCTAGAAGGACTAGCGGGAGGCACACAGATACGCAGTATTTT.

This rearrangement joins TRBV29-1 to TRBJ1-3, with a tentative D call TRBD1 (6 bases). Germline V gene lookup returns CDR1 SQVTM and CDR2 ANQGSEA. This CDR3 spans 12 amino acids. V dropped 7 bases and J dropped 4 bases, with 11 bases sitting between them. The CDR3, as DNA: TGCAGCGGACAGGACGCCGGAAACACCATATATTTT. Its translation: CSGQDAGNTIYF.

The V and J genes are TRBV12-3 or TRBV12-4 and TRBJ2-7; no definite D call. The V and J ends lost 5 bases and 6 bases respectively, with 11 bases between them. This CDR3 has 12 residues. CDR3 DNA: TGTGCCAGCAGTCAAATAGGGCCCGAGCAGTACTTC. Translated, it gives CASSQIGPEQYF.

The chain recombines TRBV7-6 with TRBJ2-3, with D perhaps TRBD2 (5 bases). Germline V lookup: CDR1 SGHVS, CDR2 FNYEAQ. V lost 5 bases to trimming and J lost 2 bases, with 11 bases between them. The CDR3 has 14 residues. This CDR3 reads CASSLTSNTDTQYF. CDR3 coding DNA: TGTGCCAGCAGCCTCACTAGTAACACAGATACGCAGTATTTT.

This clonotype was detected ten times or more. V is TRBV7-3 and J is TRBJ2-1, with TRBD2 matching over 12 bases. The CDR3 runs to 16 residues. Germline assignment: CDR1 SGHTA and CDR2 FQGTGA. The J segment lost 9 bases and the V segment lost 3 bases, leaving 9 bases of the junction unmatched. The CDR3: CASSFGTSGSLGEQFF. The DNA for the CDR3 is TGTGCCAGCAGCTTTGGGACTAGCGGGTCCCTGGGTGAGCAGTTCTTC.

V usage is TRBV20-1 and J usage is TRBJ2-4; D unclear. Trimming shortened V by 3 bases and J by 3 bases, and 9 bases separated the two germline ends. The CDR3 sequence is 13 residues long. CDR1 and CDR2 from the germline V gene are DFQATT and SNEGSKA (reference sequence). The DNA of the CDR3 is TGCAGTGCTAGCGACACAATCAAAAACATTCAGTACTTC. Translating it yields CSASDTIKNIQYF.

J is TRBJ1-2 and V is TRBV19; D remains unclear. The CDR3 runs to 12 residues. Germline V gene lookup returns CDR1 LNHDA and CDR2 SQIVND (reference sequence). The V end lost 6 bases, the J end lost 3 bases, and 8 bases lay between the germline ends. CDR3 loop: CASRFGDYGYTF. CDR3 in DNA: TGTGCCAGTAGGTTTGGCGACTATGGCTACACCTTC.

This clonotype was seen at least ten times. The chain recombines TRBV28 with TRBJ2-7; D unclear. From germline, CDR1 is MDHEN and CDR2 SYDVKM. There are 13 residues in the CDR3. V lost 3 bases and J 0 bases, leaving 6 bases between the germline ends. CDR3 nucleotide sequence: TGTGCCAGCAGTTTTCCCAGCTCCTACGAGCAGTACTTC. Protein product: CASSFPSSYEQYF.

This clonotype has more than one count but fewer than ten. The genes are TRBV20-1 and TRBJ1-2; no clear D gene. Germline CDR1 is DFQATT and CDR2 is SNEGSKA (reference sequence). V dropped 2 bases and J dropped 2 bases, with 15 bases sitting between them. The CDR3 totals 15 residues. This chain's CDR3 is CSARLGGRSNYGYTF. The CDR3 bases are TGCAGTGCTAGACTAGGCGGGCGTTCCAACTATGGCTACACCTTC.

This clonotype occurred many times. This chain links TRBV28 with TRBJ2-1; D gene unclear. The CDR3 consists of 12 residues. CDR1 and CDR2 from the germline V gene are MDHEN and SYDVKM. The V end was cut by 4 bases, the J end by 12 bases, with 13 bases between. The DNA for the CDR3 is TGTGCCAGCAGTTCTCCGTCCAGCGTGCAGTTCTTC. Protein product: CASSSPSSVQFF.

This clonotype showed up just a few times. CDR3 sequence: CASSPRGIGNQPQHF. CDR3 in DNA: TGTGCCAGCAGCCCAAGGGGAATTGGCAATCAGCCCCAGCATTTT. V and J are TRBV6-1 and TRBJ1-5, with TRBD1 as a possible D gene (5 bases). The CDR3 runs 15 residues. Germline V CDR1 and CDR2: MNHNS, SASEGT. V shed 6 bases and J shed 2 bases, with 14 bases lying between them.

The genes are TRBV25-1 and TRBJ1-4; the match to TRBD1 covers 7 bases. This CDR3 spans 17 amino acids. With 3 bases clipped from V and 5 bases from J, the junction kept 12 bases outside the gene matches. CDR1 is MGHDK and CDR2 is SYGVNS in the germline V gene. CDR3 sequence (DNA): TGTGCCAGCAGTGACTACACGGGTCAGGGGGGGAATGAAAAACTGTTTTTT. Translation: CASSDYTGQGGNEKLFF.

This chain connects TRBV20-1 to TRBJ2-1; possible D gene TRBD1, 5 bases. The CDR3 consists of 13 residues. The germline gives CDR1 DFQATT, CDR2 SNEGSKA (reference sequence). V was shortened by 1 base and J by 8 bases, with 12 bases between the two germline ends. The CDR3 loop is CSARARQWDEQFF. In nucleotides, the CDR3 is TGCAGTGCTAGAGCGAGACAGTGGGATGAGCAGTTCTTC.